This T cell receptor beta chain appears in the sequencing data of a study of OX40 agonist ivuxolimab in advanced cancers. V was pared by 0 bases and J by 8 bases, with 11 bases between. CDR1 and CDR2 from the germline V gene are SGHRS and YFSETQ. The CDR3 consists of 13 residues. The data were produced by immunoSEQ multiplex PCR, yet TCRdb's version contains in-frame clones alone and is incomplete. The data hold about 77,000 clones, with approximately 89% observed a single time. The material sequenced was CD4+ or CD8+ T cells sorted from blood, taken in a trial of the OX40 agonist ivuxolimab. The V gene is TRBV5-1, the J gene TRBJ1-1; D is undetermined. The receptor was isolated from an adult with an advanced solid tumor such as melanoma, head and neck, liver or kidney cancer. DNA of the CDR3: TGCGCCAGCAGCTTGGGGTCTGCTGGGGAAGCTTTCTTT. It codes for CASSLGSAGEAFF.